Presented here are 16 T cell receptor beta chains from one specimen sequenced in a study of blood T cells in healthy people across ages (dated by TCRdb to 2015 to 2017). Library construction relied on 5' RACE. TCRdb records Illumina HiSeq 2500 as the sequencer. A second PCR of about 6 to 11 cycles was performed with a sample-barcoded 5' primer and a J-beta primer mix. TCRdb itself trimmed the public reads at Q25 with fastp, ran MiXCR and retained productive beta chains. Here each entry gathers all rows of one CDR3 protein and keeps the most common genes and DNA. Counted in this sample were approximately 730,000 distinct CDR3 sequences; roughly two fifths of them appeared once. Of the sample, 20% to 25% is held by the ten largest clones. Sample: blood. The source is a woman aged 55-69 years in good health.

The chain combines TRBV28 with TRBJ2-5; tentatively, D is TRBD1 or TRBD2 (6 bases each). Trimming took 3 bases from V and 4 from J, leaving 15 bases between them. CDR1 and CDR2 from the germline V gene are MDHEN and SYDVKM. The CDR3 has 15 residues. CDR3 protein: CASSLRQGRSETQYF. CDR3 nucleotide sequence: TGTGCCAGCAGTTTGAGGCAGGGGAGGTCAGAGACCCAGTACTTC.

The genes are TRBV6-5 and TRBJ2-7; D is tentatively TRBD1 or TRBD2 (5 bases each). V lost 5 bases to trimming and J lost 7 bases, with 21 bases between them. The V gene's germline CDR1 is MNHEY and CDR2 SVGAGI. This CDR3 contains 15 residues. CDR3 DNA sequence: TGTGCCAGCAGTCCCAAAGGCCCTTGGGGGAATGAGCAGTACTTC. It translates to CASSPKGPWGNEQYF.

The V gene is TRBV20-1, the J gene TRBJ2-5; D ambiguous. The V and J ends lost 1 base and 0 bases respectively, with 6 bases between them. This CDR3 spans 13 amino acids. CDR1 and CDR2 from the germline V gene are DFQATT and SNEGSKA (reference sequence). The CDR3 DNA is TGCAGTGCTAGAGTGAGGTACCAAGAGACCCAGTACTTC. Protein sequence: CSARVRYQETQYF.

The gene calls are TRBV7-6 and TRBJ2-3; either TRBD1 or TRBD2 may supply D (5 bases each). The V gene's germline CDR1 is SGHVS and CDR2 FNYEAQ. V dropped 6 bases and J dropped 2 bases, with 21 bases sitting between them. The CDR3 runs 17 residues. CDR3 region: CASSFLAGAGVTDTQYF. The CDR3 DNA sequence: TGTGCCAGCAGTTTCCTTGCCGGGGCCGGTGTCACAGATACGCAGTATTTT.

Only a few counts were recorded for this clonotype. This rearrangement joins TRBV6-2 or TRBV6-3 to TRBJ2-7; 12 nucleotides align to TRBD2. The CDR3 has 16 residues. V was clipped by 7 bases and J by 9 bases; unmatched bases: 16. Germline CDR1 reads MNHEY; CDR2 reads SVGEGT. The CDR3 region has the DNA TGTGCCAGCACCTACACTACGGGGGGACTAGCGGGCCGGCAGTACTTC. Translated, it gives CASTYTTGGLAGRQYF.

V and J are TRBV20-1 and TRBJ2-1; 12 bases map to TRBD2. This CDR3 is built from 14 residues. Trimming took 6 bases from V and 12 from J; bases not matched to a gene: 12. Germline CDR1 is DFQATT and CDR2 is SNEGSKA (reference sequence). The CDR3 DNA follows: TGCAGTGCATTACTAGCGGGGGGTCAGGCGAGGCAGTTCTTC. The encoded protein is CSALLAGGQARQFF.

This clonotype came up a few times. The chain couples TRBV6-2 or TRBV6-3 to TRBJ2-1; TRBD1 agrees at 9 bases. The CDR3 extends over 14 amino acids. Germline lookup yields CDR1 MNHEY and CDR2 SVGEGT. V shed 5 bases and J 8 bases; nucleotides not matched to a gene: 7. CDR3 protein: CASSPGTGSHEQFF. In DNA form, the CDR3 reads TGTGCCAGCAGTCCCGGGACAGGGAGCCATGAGCAGTTCTTC.

The chain employs TRBV5-8 and TRBJ2-5; 12 bases line up with TRBD2. Germline CDR1 SGHTS, CDR2 YDEGEE. The CDR3 is 16 amino acids. Trimming cost V 4 bases and J 2 bases; bases outside gene matches: 6. The DNA for the CDR3 is TGTGCCAGCAGCCCATGGACTAGCGGGGATCAAGAGACCCAGTACTTC. Its protein product is CASSPWTSGDQETQYF.

CDR3 DNA sequence: TGTGCCAGCAGTGAACGAGGGGTCACCGGGGAGCTGTTTTTT. It encodes CASSERGVTGELFF. The rearrangement joins TRBV6-1 to TRBJ2-2, with D possibly called TRBD1 or TRBD2 (5 bases each). The V gene's germline CDR1 is MNHNS and CDR2 SASEGT. CDR3 size: 14 residues. With 2 bases removed from V and 4 bases from J, the gap between germline ends came to 8 bases.

This chain joins TRBV25-1 and TRBJ1-6; 8 bases match TRBD1. In germline, CDR1 is MGHDK, CDR2 SYGVNS. The trim removed 3 bases at V and 8 bases at J, leaving 6 bases unmatched. The CDR3 covers 15 residues. The CDR3 protein is CASSDPGQGDSPLHF. Written as DNA, the CDR3 is TGTGCCAGCAGTGACCCCGGACAGGGTGATTCACCCCTCCACTTT.

The chain recombines TRBV7-9 with TRBJ1-2; tentative D call: TRBD1 (5 bases). There are 16 residues in the CDR3. Trimming stripped 4 bases from V and 7 bases from J, with 22 bases between. CDR1 and CDR2 (germline): SEHNR, FQNEAQ (reference sequence). The CDR3 DNA sequence: TGTGCCAGCAGCTCCTTTCGGGGAAGGGGAGTCTGTGGCTACACCTTC. It codes for CASSSFRGRGVCGYTF.

The chain employs TRBV28 and TRBJ2-5; D remains unclear. Trimming removed 4 bases at V and 0 bases at J, with 18 bases between. From germline, CDR1 is MDHEN and CDR2 SYDVKM. The CDR3 runs to 17 residues. CDR3 in DNA: TGTGCCAGCAGTTATACTGAGGCTAGTTGGAACCAAGAGACCCAGTACTTC. Protein sequence: CASSYTEASWNQETQYF.

This chain joins TRBV27 and TRBJ2-3; D possibly corresponds to TRBD1 (8 bases). The CDR3 spans 14 residues. V was clipped by 5 bases and J by 10 bases, with 19 bases between them. Looked up from germline, CDR1 is MNHEY and CDR2 is SMNVEV (reference sequence). The CDR3 loop is CASSATPTGGAQYF. The CDR3 DNA sequence: TGTGCCAGCAGTGCCACTCCTACAGGGGGGGCGCAGTATTTT.

This clonotype was recorded many times. J is TRBJ1-4 and V is TRBV28, with D perhaps matching TRBD1 (6 bases). The CDR3 length is 15 residues. Germline lookup yields CDR1 MDHEN and CDR2 SYDVKM. Deletions cut 8 bases from V and 3 bases from J, with 16 bases between. The CDR3 nucleotides read TGTGCCAGCGGGACATCACACGGCTCTAATGAAAAACTGTTTTTT. This translates into CASGTSHGSNEKLFF.

In its sample, this clonotype was seen a few times. V gene TRBV18 combines with J gene TRBJ2-6; tentative D call: TRBD2 (5 bases). The germline gives CDR1 KGHSH, CDR2 LQKENI. Trimming pared 6 bases from V and 7 bases from J, leaving 13 bases between. The CDR3 covers 14 residues. CDR3 coding DNA: TGTGCCAGCTCCGTCCGCTCGGGAGCCAACGTCCTGACTTTC. Its translation: CASSVRSGANVLTF.

In the case of this clonotype: One end of the junction does not line up with germline, which may come from a read error. The chain employs TRBV15 and TRBJ2-1; D unclear. Germline V gene data show CDR1 as LNHNV and CDR2 as YYDKDF (reference sequence). CDR3 length: 14 amino acids. CDR3 DNA sequence: TGTGCCACCAGAAGAGGAAAATCCGTGGATGAGCAGTTCTTC. This encodes CATRRGKSVDEQFF.